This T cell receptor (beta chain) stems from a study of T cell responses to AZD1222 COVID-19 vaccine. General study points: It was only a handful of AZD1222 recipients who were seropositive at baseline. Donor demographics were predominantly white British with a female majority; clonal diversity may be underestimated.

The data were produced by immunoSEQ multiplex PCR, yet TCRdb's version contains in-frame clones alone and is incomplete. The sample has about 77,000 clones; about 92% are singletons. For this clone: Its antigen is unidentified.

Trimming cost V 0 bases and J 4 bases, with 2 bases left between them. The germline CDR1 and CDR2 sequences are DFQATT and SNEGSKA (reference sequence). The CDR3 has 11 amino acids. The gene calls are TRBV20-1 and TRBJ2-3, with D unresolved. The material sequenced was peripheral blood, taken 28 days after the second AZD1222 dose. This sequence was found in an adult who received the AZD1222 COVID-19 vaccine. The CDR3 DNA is TGCAGTGCTAGAGAAGCAGATACGCAGTATTTT. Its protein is CSAREADTQYF.